This T cell receptor beta chain comes out of a study of chemoradiotherapy in HPV16-positive cancers. Study details: A couple of HPV16-positive patients' cells yielded candidate HPV-specific clones and common motifs.

Trimming took off 2 bases at V and 4 bases at J, with 14 bases between the two ends. The CDR3 covers 15 residues. The germline V gene encodes CDR1 MGHRA and CDR2 YSYEKL. Data came from immunoSEQ multiplex PCR; TCRdb stores just in-frame clones and leaves some out. The sample consists of over 10,000 clones, roughly 87% of them appearing once. V usage is TRBV4-1 and J usage is TRBJ1-1; no reliable D call. Sequences were derived from blood, sampled from a patient who underwent chemoradiotherapy. This clonotype was sampled from a human donor with HPV-associated anogenital cancer. DNA for the CDR3: TGCGCCAGCAGCCAAATAGTCCCCCCCTTCACTGAAGCTTTCTTT. It is translated as CASSQIVPPFTEAFF.